A selection of T cell receptor beta chains follows, all from one sample in a study of cytomegalovirus exposure and HLA in healthy donors. Profiled with immunoSEQ multiplex PCR; TCRdb holds only in-frame clones, not every one. The sample has roughly 130,000 clones, about 79% seen once. The sample comprised PBMCs. Every receptor here comes from a man aged 18 to 30 in good health and CMV-seronegative. The CDR3 runs from the conserved cysteine through the conserved F or W. D genes are given only for firm matches. Size is stated for part of the rows, as once, few or many counts, or as a class when the clone is expanded.

CDR3 DNA	CDR3 protein	V gene	J gene	clone size	D gene
TGTGCCAGCAGCTTTACAGGGTCGGGGGAGCAGTACTTC	CASSFTGSGEQYF	TRBV5-6	TRBJ2-7	.	.
TGTGCCAGCAGCACGGGACAGTTTAGCACAGATACGCAGTATTTT	CASSTGQFSTDTQYF	TRBV5-8	TRBJ2-3	.	TRBD1
TGTGCCAGCGGGGTAGCGGGGGCCACAGATACGCAGTATTTT	CASGVAGATDTQYF	TRBV2	TRBJ2-3	.	TRBD2
TGTGCCAGTAGTGTCGAGACTACCGACTACGAGCAGTACTTC	CASSVETTDYEQYF	TRBV19	TRBJ2-7	once	.
TGTGCCAGCAGCTTAGGGGACAGGGTGGAAAAACTGTTTTTT	CASSLGDRVEKLFF	TRBV7-9	TRBJ1-4	.	TRBD1
TGTGCCAGCAGTTACTCGACTAATTTGGTGAACACTGAAGCTTTCTTT	CASSYSTNLVNTEAFF	TRBV6-5	TRBJ1-1	.	.
TGTGCCAGCAGCGTAGGGCTAGCGGGGGGGGAGCAGTACTTC	CASSVGLAGGEQYF	TRBV9	TRBJ2-7	.	TRBD2
TGTGCCAGCAGTTACGCCCCAATCCCACGGGGACTACCGTACAATGAGCAGTTCTTC	CASSYAPIPRGLPYNEQFF	TRBV27	TRBJ2-1	.	TRBD2
TGCGCCAGCAGCTCTGGACTAGCGGGACTCGGCGAGCAGTACTTC	CASSSGLAGLGEQYF	TRBV5-1	TRBJ2-7	.	TRBD2
TGTGCCAGCAGTGAACAGGATAATTCACCCCTCCACTTT	CASSEQDNSPLHF	TRBV25-1	TRBJ1-6	.	.
TGTGCCAGTAACCCCGACAGGGCACGCAATCAGCCCCAGCATTTT	CASNPDRARNQPQHF	TRBV19	TRBJ1-5	.	TRBD1
TGTGCCAGCAGCTTCGAGGCAACTAATGAAAAACTGTTTTTT	CASSFEATNEKLFF	TRBV7-8	TRBJ1-4	.	.
TGCGCCAGCAGCTTGCAAGTCCGACTGAGCACTGAAGCTTTCTTT	CASSLQVRLSTEAFF	TRBV5-1	TRBJ1-1	few	.
TGCGCCAGCAGCCCCCGATTCGGGTATAGCAATCAGCCCCAGCATTTT	CASSPRFGYSNQPQHF	TRBV4-1	TRBJ1-5	.	.
TGTGCCAGCAGTTACAACCGGGACATATCGGACTACACCTTC	CASSYNRDISDYTF	TRBV6-5	TRBJ1-2	.	.
TGCGCCAGCAGCTTTGGGACAGGGCTTAACACCGGGGAGCTGTTTTTT	CASSFGTGLNTGELFF	TRBV5-1	TRBJ2-2	.	TRBD1
TGTGCCAGCAGTTTGCGGGGCGAGCAGTACTTC	CASSLRGEQYF	TRBV28	TRBJ2-7	.	.
TGCGCCAGCAGCCAAGAAAGGGGCACCGGGGAGCTGTTTTTT	CASSQERGTGELFF	TRBV4-3	TRBJ2-2	.	.
TGTGCCAGCAGCAGGGACAGGGGGGGGACTAGCGGGGTCTACAATGAGCAGTTCTTC	CASSRDRGGTSGVYNEQFF	TRBV5-4	TRBJ2-1	.	TRBD2
TGTGCCAGCACGGCGACAGGGACAACTAATGAAAAACTGTTTTTT	CASTATGTTNEKLFF	TRBV2	TRBJ1-4	.	TRBD1
TGTGCCAGCAGTCCGGCAACTACAGGTTCTACTGAAGCTTTCTTT	CASSPATTGSTEAFF	TRBV28	TRBJ1-1	few	.
TGTGCCAGCAGCTATGGGACACCCACTGAAGCTTTCTTT	CASSYGTPTEAFF	TRBV5-6	TRBJ1-1	few	.